These 9 T cell receptor beta chains share one sample of origin, sequenced in a study of shared clonotypes between healthy human individuals. TCRdb keeps only in-frame clones here, not all; method: immunoSEQ multiplex PCR. The sample consists of some 2,000,000 clones, around 95% of them appearing once. Material: naive CD4+ T cells sorted from blood. Sample subset: CD45RA+ positively selected. All receptors derive from a man between 18 and 29 years old in good health.

This sequence joins TRBV10-1 and TRBJ2-3; 8 bases align to TRBD1. This CDR3 spans 14 amino acids. With V trimmed by 6 bases and J by 2 bases, 4 bases remained unmatched. Germline-derived CDR1 and CDR2 are WNHNN and SYGVQD (reference sequence). The DNA for the CDR3 is TGCGCCAGCAGCCGGACAGGGTCCACAGATACGCAGTATTTT. Residues: CASSRTGSTDTQYF.

This rearrangement joins TRBV6-5 to TRBJ1-2, with D perhaps TRBD1 (6 bases). This CDR3 has 13 residues. V was trimmed by 0 bases and J by 8 bases, leaving 10 bases between them. Germline V gene data show CDR1 as MNHEY and CDR2 as SVGAGI. The CDR3 loop reads CASSYSQGSGYTF. Here the CDR3 DNA reads TGTGCCAGCAGTTACTCCCAGGGGTCCGGCTACACCTTC.

The gene calls are TRBV5-1 and TRBJ2-1; perhaps TRBD1 as D (5 bases). V was shortened by 5 bases and J by 4 bases, with 16 bases between the two germline ends. Germline lookup yields CDR1 SGHRS and CDR2 YFSETQ. CDR3 length: 15 residues. Here the CDR3 reads CASSQDRSEYNEQFF. The DNA for the CDR3 is TGCGCCAGCAGTCAAGACAGATCGGAGTACAATGAGCAGTTCTTC.

The chain couples TRBV11-2 to TRBJ2-7; the D gene could be TRBD1 or TRBD2 (5 bases each). Between the trimmed V and J ends, which lost 5 bases and 10 bases, there was a span of 15 bases. There are 12 residues in the CDR3. Germline CDR1 SGHAT, CDR2 FQNNGV. The CDR3 DNA reads TGTGCCAGCAGCCCAAGGGGAGACCCTCAGTACTTC. It translates to CASSPRGDPQYF. Looking up the rest from reference TRBV11-2 and TRBJ2-7 gives the full variable domain: EAGVAQSPRYKIIEKRQSVAFWCNPISGHATLYWYQQILGQGPKLLIQFQNNGVVDDSQLPKDRFSAERLKGVDSTLKIQPAKLEDSAVYLCASSPRGDPQYFGPGTRLTVT.

The count of this clone is one. This sequence joins TRBV6-1 and TRBJ1-6; no clear D. CDR1 MNHNS and CDR2 SASEGT come from the germline V gene. Between the trimmed V and J ends, which lost 8 bases and 9 bases, there was a span of 14 bases. This CDR3 is built from 13 residues. The CDR3 sequence is CASAVWWGSPLHF. The CDR3 nucleotides read TGTGCCAGCGCCGTCTGGTGGGGTTCACCCCTCCACTTT.

The genes are TRBV7-2 and TRBJ2-1, with D unclear. Per germline, CDR1 SGHTA and CDR2 FQGNSA. This CDR3 spans 13 amino acids. Trimming cost V 7 bases and J 5 bases, with 12 bases left between them. In nucleotides, the CDR3 is TGTGCCAGCAAACGTACCCCAGACAATGAGCAGTTCTTC. It translates to CASKRTPDNEQFF.

A single count supports this clone. The chain combines TRBV7-8 with TRBJ2-1; 11 bases are shared with TRBD2. The CDR3 length is 14 residues. Per germline, CDR1 SGHVS and CDR2 FQNEAQ. The junction had 4 bases not matched to a gene; V was cut back by 3 bases and J by 9 bases. The CDR3 DNA is TGTGCCAGCAGCTTTAGCGGGAGGGCCGGTGAGCAGTTCTTC. Its protein is CASSFSGRAGEQFF.

The CDR3 loop reads CASSNPGIRGGSEKLFF. CDR3 sequence (DNA): TGTGCCAGCAGTAACCCCGGTATCAGGGGGGGAAGTGAAAAACTGTTTTTT. The chain couples TRBV25-1 to TRBJ1-4; TRBD1 matches at 7 bases. Germline V gives CDR1 MGHDK, CDR2 SYGVNS. Trimming at V came to 5 bases and at J to 7 bases, leaving 16 bases not matched to a gene. This CDR3 has 17 residues.

V and J are TRBV5-8 and TRBJ2-6; maybe TRBD2 (5 bases). Germline V gene data show CDR1 as SGHTS and CDR2 as YDEGEE. The CDR3 covers 18 residues. The V gene lost 1 base and the J gene lost 0 bases, with 14 bases spanning the gap. The CDR3 reads CASSLYGKSSSGANVLTF. CDR3 DNA: TGTGCCAGCAGCTTGTACGGGAAATCCTCCTCTGGGGCCAACGTCCTGACTTTC.